Each of the 32 T cell receptor beta chains below was sequenced from the same sample in a study of T cell responses to AZD1222 COVID-19 vaccine. TCRdb's table, derived via immunoSEQ multiplex PCR, lists solely in-frame clones and lacks some. This table has roughly 150,000 clones, about 90% appearing once. Source: peripheral blood, taken on day 0 of AZD1222 vaccination. These receptors were taken from an adult in good health.

This clone was seen a handful of times. The chain uses TRBV6-6 and TRBJ1-3; no definite D call. The CDR3 has 12 amino acids. V was clipped by 5 bases and J by 4 bases, with 6 bases between them. Germline V gene sequence: CDR1 MNHNY, CDR2 SVGAGI (reference sequence). The DNA for the CDR3 is TGTGCCAGCAGTCCCAGGGGAAACACCATATATTTT. This translates into CASSPRGNTIYF.

The chain has TRBV9 and TRBJ2-5; TRBD2 matches 10 bases. Looked up from germline, CDR1 is SGDLS and CDR2 is YYNGEE. The CDR3 extends over 15 amino acids. The junction had 7 bases not matched to a gene; V was cut back by 3 bases and J by 5 bases. CDR3 region: CASSGSGGPGETQYF. The CDR3 DNA follows: TGTGCCAGCAGCGGTAGCGGGGGGCCAGGTGAGACCCAGTACTTC.

The chain links TRBV30 to TRBJ2-5; a possible D gene is TRBD1 (6 bases). There are 14 residues in the CDR3. The V and J ends lost 0 bases and 2 bases respectively, with 10 bases between them. Germline V gene lookup returns CDR1 GTSNPN and CDR2 SVGIG (reference sequence). The DNA of the CDR3 is TGTGCCTGGAGTGTATTAGGACAGCAAGAGACCCAGTACTTC. Translating gives CAWSVLGQQETQYF.

J is TRBJ1-3 and V is TRBV2; D unresolved. Germline V gene lookup returns CDR1 SNHLY and CDR2 FYNNEI. Trimming removed 4 bases at V and 0 bases at J, with 10 bases between. This CDR3 spans 15 amino acids. The CDR3: CASSVSRDSGNTIYF. CDR3 DNA: TGTGCCAGCAGTGTTTCCCGGGACTCTGGAAACACCATATATTTT.

This rearrangement joins TRBV4-3 to TRBJ1-1, with D possibly matching TRBD1 (5 bases). V lost 3 bases, J lost 1 base, and 9 bases lay in between. Germline CDR1 and CDR2: LGHNA and YSLEER. CDR3 length equals 14 residues. The CDR3 bases are TGCGCCAGCAGCCAGAGACAGCAGAACACTGAAGCTTTCTTT. Its translation is CASSQRQQNTEAFF.

The gene calls are TRBV10-1 and TRBJ2-3; 10 bases align to TRBD2. V gave up 2 bases and J gave up 3 bases; unmatched junction bases: 14. CDR3 size: 19 residues. The germline V gene encodes CDR1 WNHNN and CDR2 SYGVQD (reference sequence). CDR3 bases: TGCGCCAGCAGTGAGGAAGCTAGCGGGAGTATACGAGTAACAGATACGCAGTATTTT. Translated: CASSEEASGSIRVTDTQYF.

This chain connects TRBV30 to TRBJ1-4; TRBD1 is a possible D gene (5 bases). The germline gives CDR1 GTSNPN, CDR2 SVGIG (reference sequence). V lost 3 bases and J lost 1, with 18 bases in between. CDR3 size: 17 residues. This CDR3 is CAWSAGQGDGTNEKLFF. In DNA, the CDR3 is TGTGCCTGGAGCGCGGGCCAAGGGGATGGAACTAATGAAAAACTGTTTTTT. The full variable domain, rest sourced from reference TRBV30 and TRBJ1-4, is SQTIHQWPATLVQPVGSPLSLECTVEGTSNPNLYWYRQAAGRGLQLLFYSVGIGQISSEVPQNLSASRPQDRQFILSSKKLLLSDSGFYLCAWSAGQGDGTNEKLFFGSGTQLSVL.

The CDR3 nucleotides are TGTGCCAGCAGTTTCTCTTGGGCAGATACGCAGTATTTT. It encodes CASSFSWADTQYF. V is TRBV28 and J is TRBJ2-3; D unclear. V gave up 3 bases and J gave up 4 bases, with 8 bases separating them. The CDR3 has 13 amino acids. Germline CDR1 MDHEN, CDR2 SYDVKM. The whole variable domain, remainder taken from reference TRBV28 and TRBJ2-3, is DVKVTQSSRYLVKRTGEKVFLECVQDMDHENMFWYRQDPGLGLRLIYFSYDVKMKEKGDIPEGYSVSREKKERFSLILESASTNQTSMYLCASSFSWADTQYFGPGTRLTVL.

The chain employs TRBV6-5 and TRBJ1-4; D gene uncertain. This CDR3 contains 14 residues. CDR1 is MNHEY, CDR2 SVGAGI, per germline. Trimming took off 5 bases at V and 4 bases at J, with 11 bases between the two ends. This CDR3 is CASSPGRLNEKLFF. The CDR3 DNA reads TGTGCCAGCAGTCCGGGGAGACTTAATGAAAAACTGTTTTTT.

The chain links TRBV5-1 to TRBJ2-7; TRBD2 matches 9 bases. V lost 4 bases, J lost 2 bases, and 10 bases stayed unmatched. In germline, CDR1 is SGHRS, CDR2 YFSETQ. This CDR3 has 16 residues. The CDR3 region is CASSPGLASSPYEQYF. Here the CDR3 DNA reads TGCGCCAGCAGCCCGGGACTAGCAAGTTCGCCCTACGAGCAGTACTTC. The whole variable domain, filled in from reference TRBV5-1 and TRBJ2-7, reads KAGVTQTPRYLIKTRGQQVTLSCSPISGHRSVSWYQQTPGQGLQFLFEYFSETQRNKGNFPGRFSGRQFSNSRSEMNVSTLELGDSALYLCASSPGLASSPYEQYFGPGTRLTVT.

This rearrangement joins TRBV3-1 (or the pseudogene TRBV3-2) to TRBJ1-1; D gene unclear. V was pared by 5 bases and J by 5 bases, with 15 bases between. The CDR3 covers 14 residues. The germline V gene encodes CDR1 LGHDT and CDR2 YNNKEL (reference sequence). The CDR3 here is CASSLGRRETEAFF. For the CDR3, the DNA is TGTGCCAGCAGCTTGGGCCGGCGAGAGACTGAAGCTTTCTTT.

This chain connects TRBV7-2 to TRBJ2-7; unclear D gene. V was shortened by 2 bases and J by 5 bases, with 7 bases between the two germline ends. The germline gives CDR1 SGHTA, CDR2 FQGNSA. The CDR3 is 12 amino acids. The CDR3 nucleotides are TGTGCCAGCAGCTTATCAGGTGACGAGCAGTACTTC. The encoded protein is CASSLSGDEQYF.

The gene calls are TRBV7-2 and TRBJ2-3; D tentatively fits TRBD1 or TRBD2 (5 bases each). This CDR3 is built from 14 residues. V was cut by 4 bases and J by 1 base, with 9 bases left in between. Germline loops: CDR1 SGHTA, CDR2 FQGNSA. In DNA form, the CDR3 reads TGTGCCAGCAGCTGGCCGGGGCGCACAGATACGCAGTATTTT. Its protein is CASSWPGRTDTQYF. The variable domain in full, with the rest retrieved from reference TRBV7-2 and TRBJ2-3, is GAGVSQSPSNKVTEKGKDVELRCDPISGHTALYWYRQSLGQGLEFLIYFQGNSAPDKSGLPSDRFSAERTGGSVSTLTIQRTQQEDSAVYLCASSWPGRTDTQYFGPGTRLTVL.

CDR3 bases: TGTGCCAGCAGTTTTTTCCGGGGGACTTACAATGAGCAGTTCTTC. Its translation: CASSFFRGTYNEQFF. This chain links TRBV27 with TRBJ2-1, with a possible D match to TRBD2 (6 bases). V shed 3 bases and J shed 4 bases, with 13 bases lying between them. Germline CDR1 MNHEY, CDR2 SMNVEV (reference sequence). CDR3 size: 15 residues.

The chain uses TRBV3-1 (or the pseudogene TRBV3-2) and TRBJ1-2; TRBD1 matches at 10 bases. The CDR3 runs 15 residues. Trimming cost V 6 bases and J 3 bases; bases outside gene matches: 7. Germline V gives CDR1 LGHDT, CDR2 YNNKEL (reference sequence). This CDR3 is CASSQTGGSYYGYTF. The CDR3 DNA reads TGTGCCAGCAGTCAGACAGGGGGCAGTTACTATGGCTACACCTTC.

This sequence joins TRBV29-1 and TRBJ1-3; tentatively, D is TRBD1 (5 bases). Trimming left V 4 bases short and J 4 bases short, with 14 bases between. The CDR3 has 14 amino acids. Germline lookup yields CDR1 SQVTM and CDR2 ANQGSEA. The CDR3 loop reads CSVVGGAGGNTIYF. CDR3 DNA: TGCAGCGTTGTCGGAGGGGCCGGGGGAAACACCATATATTTT. The whole variable domain, filled in from reference TRBV29-1 and TRBJ1-3, reads SAVISQKPSRDICQRGTSLTIQCQVDSQVTMMFWYRQQPGQSLTLIATANQGSEATYESGFVIDKFPISRPNLTFSTLTVSNMSPEDSSIYLCSVVGGAGGNTIYFGEGSWLTVV.

The gene calls are TRBV5-4 and TRBJ1-2; D might be TRBD1 (6 bases). Trimming removed 0 bases from V and 7 bases from J, with 22 bases in between. CDR3 length equals 17 residues. Germline loops: CDR1 SGHNT, CDR2 YYREEE (reference sequence). In DNA, the CDR3 is TGTGCCAGCAGCTTGGAAGGGAGCAGGGGTACGATTCGTGGCTACACCTTC. This sequence encodes CASSLEGSRGTIRGYTF.

The V gene is TRBV12-3 or TRBV12-4, the J gene TRBJ1-1; D not resolved. This CDR3 spans 13 amino acids. V was cut by 7 bases and J by 5 bases, with 14 bases left in between. The CDR3 loop reads CASTPLARTEAFF. CDR3 bases: TGTGCCAGCACCCCTCTGGCGAGGACTGAAGCTTTCTTT.

This clone came up once. This chain joins TRBV27 and TRBJ2-1; D assignment may be TRBD1 or TRBD2 (5 bases each). CDR3 size: 16 residues. Trimming removed 5 bases from V and 8 bases from J, with 22 bases in between. The germline gives CDR1 MNHEY, CDR2 SMNVEV (reference sequence). CDR3 loop: CASSPSGRSPVDEQFF. The CDR3 DNA follows: TGTGCCAGCAGTCCCTCGGGACGCTCACCGGTGGATGAGCAGTTCTTC.

The V gene is TRBV5-4, the J gene TRBJ1-2; D call uncertain. This CDR3 region has 16 residues. Germline CDR1 is SGHNT and CDR2 is YYREEE (reference sequence). V gave up 0 bases and J gave up 2 bases, with 14 bases separating them. The CDR3 protein is CASSLGVRAGNYGYTF. The CDR3 region has the DNA TGTGCCAGCAGCTTGGGGGTCCGGGCGGGCAACTATGGCTACACCTTC.

This chain uses TRBV15 with TRBJ2-1; a weak D match, TRBD1 (6 bases). The CDR3 extends over 15 amino acids. With 0 bases removed from V and 9 bases from J, the gap between germline ends came to 15 bases. CDR1 and CDR2 from the germline V gene are LNHNV and YYDKDF (reference sequence). DNA of the CDR3: TGTGCCACCAGCAGAGAAGTACAGGGATGGGGTGAGCAGTTCTTC. It is translated as CATSREVQGWGEQFF. The complete variable domain, with remaining parts taken from reference TRBV15 and TRBJ2-1, reads DAMVIQNPRYQVTQFGKPVTLSCSQTLNHNVMYWYQQKSSQAPKLLFHYYDKDFNNEADTPDNFQSRRPNTSFCFLDIRSPGLGDTAMYLCATSREVQGWGEQFFGPGTRLTVL.

V gene TRBV19 combines with J gene TRBJ1-3, with D unresolved. Germline V gives CDR1 LNHDA, CDR2 SQIVND (reference sequence). With 3 bases removed from V and 3 bases from J, the gap between germline ends came to 6 bases. The CDR3 sequence is 13 residues long. Here the CDR3 DNA reads TGTGCCAGTAGTATTCTGGGTGGAAACACCATATATTTT. Amino acid sequence: CASSILGGNTIYF.

This chain uses TRBV28 with TRBJ1-4, with a weak D call TRBD1 (6 bases). This CDR3 is 14 amino acids long. The V end was cut by 6 bases, the J end by 5 bases, with 13 bases between. Germline values: CDR1 MDHEN, CDR2 SYDVKM. The CDR3 DNA reads as TGTGCCAGCAGGGGGGGGCTGTTAAATGAAAAACTGTTTTTT. The encoded protein is CASRGGLLNEKLFF.

The V call is TRBV2, the J call TRBJ2-1, with D hard to call. V was trimmed by 6 bases and J by 3 bases, leaving 12 bases between them. There are 14 residues in the CDR3. The germline gives CDR1 SNHLY, CDR2 FYNNEI. CDR3 nucleotide sequence: TGTGCCAGCAGATCCAGCGCCTTCTACAATGAGCAGTTCTTC. This encodes CASRSSAFYNEQFF.

This chain connects TRBV21-1 to TRBJ1-2; no check of the table's D call, TRBD1, against the DNA was made. TRBV21-1 is designated a pseudogene. This CDR3 has 17 residues. The CDR3 coding sequence is TGTGCCAGCAGCAAAGAGGCCAGGGGGTTTTTTAACTATGGCTACACCTTC. Protein: CASSKEARGFFNYGYTF.

The chain uses TRBV7-2 and TRBJ1-4; D is perhaps TRBD1 (6 bases). The V end lost 2 bases, the J end lost 0 bases, and 7 bases lay between the germline ends. Germline CDR1 and CDR2: SGHTA and FQGNSA. This CDR3 has 15 residues. This chain's CDR3 is CASSLKGATNEKLFF. In DNA, the CDR3 is TGTGCCAGCAGCTTAAAGGGGGCAACTAATGAAAAACTGTTTTTT.

The chain couples TRBV3-1 (or the pseudogene TRBV3-2) to TRBJ2-7, with 9 bases identical to TRBD2. The CDR3 runs 14 residues. Losses at the gene ends were 6 bases for V and 3 bases for J; bases not matched to a gene: 6. CDR1 LGHDT and CDR2 YNNKEL come from the germline V gene (reference sequence). Here the CDR3 DNA reads TGTGCCAGCAGTCCCGGGACTAGCTACTACGAGCAGTACTTC. This sequence encodes CASSPGTSYYEQYF.

The V and J genes are TRBV5-6 and TRBJ1-6, with D tentatively TRBD1 (6 bases). Per germline, CDR1 SGHDT and CDR2 YYEEEE. This CDR3 is built from 14 residues. The germline V and J ends were trimmed by 3 bases and 10 bases, with 14 bases remaining between them. The CDR3 spells CASSSQGFASPLHF. In DNA form, the CDR3 reads TGTGCCAGCAGCTCACAGGGTTTCGCATCACCCCTCCACTTT.

The chain recombines TRBV12-3 or TRBV12-4 with TRBJ1-3; D is unresolved. There are 13 residues in the CDR3. V lost 2 bases, J lost 5 bases, and 7 bases lay in between. CDR3 region: CASSLFDRNTIYF. The CDR3 DNA is TGTGCCAGCAGTTTATTTGATAGAAACACCATATATTTT.

The chain recombines TRBV7-2 with TRBJ1-5; D gene ambiguous. V was pared by 2 bases and J by 2 bases, with 7 bases between. CDR1 is SGHTA, CDR2 FQGNSA, per germline. This CDR3 has 14 amino acids. DNA for the CDR3: TGTGCCAGCAGCTTAAGTGGGGGCAATCAGCCCCAGCATTTT. It codes for CASSLSGGNQPQHF.

This rearrangement joins TRBV7-6 to TRBJ2-7; 10 nucleotides match TRBD1. Germline trimming cut 1 base from V and 2 bases from J; bases unmatched to any gene: 5. The CDR3 runs to 16 residues. From germline, CDR1 is SGHVS and CDR2 FNYEAQ. The CDR3 coding sequence is TGTGCCAGCAGCTTAGAAAGGACAGGGGGGGCCTACGAGCAGTACTTC. Translating gives CASSLERTGGAYEQYF.

The chain recombines TRBV13 with TRBJ1-3, with D hard to call. Germline V lookup: CDR1 PRHDT, CDR2 FYEKMQ (reference sequence). Trimming took off 5 bases at V and 7 bases at J, with 6 bases between the two ends. CDR3 length: 11 residues. The CDR3 DNA is TGTGCCAGCAGCCCGGACAACACCATATATTTT. It is translated as CASSPDNTIYF.